The rows below give T cell receptor beta chains drawn from one sample of a study of blood T cell repertoires in COVID-19. The data were produced by immunoSEQ multiplex PCR, yet TCRdb's version contains in-frame clones alone and is incomplete. The data contain hundreds of thousands of clones, around 87% of them singletons. Material for sequencing was peripheral blood. The origin of the receptors is a human donor in a cohort sampled during active COVID-19. CDR3s include the opening cysteine and the closing phenylalanine or tryptophan. A D gene is named only where the DNA matches it firmly. Expanded clones are given a class, and other clones once, few, many or no size at all.

clone size | J gene | V gene | D gene | CDR3 protein | CDR3 DNA
NA | TRBJ1-2 | TRBV7-9 | NA | CASTVTGSDYGYTF | TGTGCCAGCACCGTTACAGGGTCTGACTATGGCTACACCTTC
NA | TRBJ2-4 | TRBV2 | NA | CASREGLGNIQYF | TGTGCCAGCAGGGAGGGTCTGGGGAACATTCAGTACTTC
NA | TRBJ2-1 | TRBV11-3 | NA | CASSWSGSSYNEQFF | TGTGCCAGCAGCTGGAGCGGTAGCTCCTACAATGAGCAGTTCTTC
NA | TRBJ2-2 | TRBV28 | TRBD2 | CASTLGLAGGGTGELFF | TGTGCCAGCACCCTCGGGCTAGCGGGAGGAGGCACCGGGGAGCTGTTTTTT
NA | TRBJ2-2 | TRBV9 | NA | CASSVQGIGELFF | TGTGCCAGCAGCGTCCAGGGGATCGGGGAGCTGTTTTTT
NA | TRBJ2-7 | TRBV18 | TRBD2 | CASSREGGSYEQYF | TGTGCCAGTTCCAGGGAGGGAGGTTCCTACGAGCAGTACTTC
NA | TRBJ1-2 | TRBV30 | NA | CAWSVTGYGYTF | TGTGCCTGGAGTGTAACCGGCTATGGCTACACCTTC
NA | TRBJ2-5 | TRBV4-2 | TRBD2 | CASSLVVVSGREETQYF | TGTGCCAGCAGCCTAGTTGTGGTGAGCGGGAGGGAAGAGACCCAGTACTTC
NA | TRBJ2-7 | TRBV29-1 | NA | CSASVGRLSHYEQYF | TGCAGCGCCTCGGTGGGCCGCCTATCCCACTACGAGCAGTACTTC
NA | TRBJ2-1 | TRBV25-1 | TRBD2 | CATSSGGRNEQFF | TGTGCCACCTCAAGCGGGGGCCGCAATGAGCAGTTCTTC
NA | TRBJ1-1 | TRBV19 | NA | CASRQRNTEAFF | TGTGCCAGCCGACAGAGGAACACTGAAGCTTTCTTT
NA | TRBJ1-5 | TRBV2 | NA | CASAPRTVTNQPQHF | TGTGCCAGCGCCCCACGGACAGTTACAAATCAGCCCCAGCATTTT
once | TRBJ1-6 | TRBV28 | NA | CASSLPLEGVNNSPLHF | TGTGCCAGCAGTTTGCCATTAGAAGGGGTTAATAATTCACCCCTCCACTTT
NA | TRBJ2-4 | TRBV5-1 | NA | CASSPGLYIQYF | TGCGCCAGCAGCCCGGGTTTATACATTCAGTACTTC
NA | TRBJ2-1 | TRBV7-2 | NA | CASSLRSRPLGAIYNEQFF | TGTGCCAGCAGCTTGCGGTCAAGACCCCTTGGTGCCATCTACAATGAGCAGTTCTTC
NA | TRBJ1-2 | TRBV3-1/TRBV3-2 | NA | CASSQDEDSRGYGYTF | TGTGCCAGCAGCCAAGATGAGGACTCCAGGGGCTATGGCTACACCTTC
NA | TRBJ2-5 | TRBV2 | TRBD2 | CASSEQTGGQETQYF | TGTGCCAGCAGTGAGCAAACGGGGGGGCAGGAGACCCAGTACTTC
NA | TRBJ2-5 | TRBV5-1 | TRBD1 | CASSLTGGQETQYF | TGCGCCAGCAGCTTAACAGGGGGCCAAGAGACCCAGTACTTC
NA | TRBJ2-1 | TRBV2 | TRBD1 | CASSKGQLNLNEQFF | TGTGCCAGCAGCAAGGGACAGCTAAACCTAAATGAGCAGTTCTTC
NA | TRBJ2-3 | TRBV11-3 | NA | CASSGDAGDTQYF | TGTGCCAGCAGCGGAGATGCGGGAGATACGCAGTATTTT
NA | TRBJ1-5 | TRBV28 | NA | CASSGQSFQPQHF | TGTGCCAGCTCCGGACAGTCTTTTCAGCCCCAGCATTTT
once | TRBJ1-1 | TRBV7-3 | NA | CASSLNAATEAFF | TGTGCCAGCAGCTTGAACGCGGCCACTGAAGCTTTCTTT
NA | TRBJ1-1 | TRBV20-1 | NA | CSALQETEAFF | TGCAGTGCGCTTCAAGAGACTGAAGCTTTCTTT
once | TRBJ1-2 | TRBV12-3/TRBV12-4 | NA | CASSLHVEVGYTF | TGTGCCAGCAGTTTACACGTGGAGGTTGGCTACACCTTC
NA | TRBJ2-3 | TRBV3-1/TRBV3-2 | TRBD2 | CASSQTSASDTQYF | TGTGCCAGCAGCCAGACTAGCGCCTCAGATACGCAGTATTTT
NA | TRBJ2-1 | TRBV9 | TRBD1 | CASSEEGTVYNEQFF | TGTGCCAGCAGCGAAGAGGGGACAGTATACAATGAGCAGTTCTTC
few | TRBJ2-7 | TRBV19 | TRBD1 | CASSLEAGQGTYEQYF | TGTGCCAGTAGTCTCGAGGCCGGACAGGGTACCTACGAGCAGTACTTC
NA | TRBJ2-1 | TRBV2 | NA | CARRDGSSYNEQFF | TGTGCCAGGAGGGACGGGAGTTCCTACAATGAGCAGTTCTTC
NA | TRBJ1-6 | TRBV5-8 | TRBD1 | CASSLALGTGDSPLHF | TGTGCCAGCAGCTTGGCTCTCGGGACAGGAGATTCACCCCTCCACTTT
NA | TRBJ1-4 | TRBV28 | NA | CASSPQGFTTNEKLFF | TGTGCCAGCAGTCCTCAGGGATTTACAACTAATGAAAAACTGTTTTTT
once | TRBJ2-3 | TRBV9 | NA | CASSHDRTTDTQYF | TGTGCCAGCAGTCACGACAGGACCACAGATACGCAGTATTTT
NA | TRBJ2-7 | TRBV9 | NA | CASSETSFELPSEQYF | TGTGCCAGCAGCGAGACGTCCTTCGAACTTCCTAGCGAGCAGTACTTC
NA | TRBJ2-4 | TRBV19 | NA | CASSMGRVTKNIQYF | TGTGCCAGTAGTATGGGCAGGGTGACAAAAAACATTCAGTACTTC
NA | TRBJ2-7 | TRBV5-1 | TRBD2 | CASSQGLAGPYEQYF | TGCGCCAGCAGCCAGGGACTAGCGGGACCCTACGAGCAGTACTTC
NA | TRBJ1-2 | TRBV7-9 | NA | CASSLADGYTF | TGTGCCAGCAGCTTAGCCGATGGCTACACCTTC
NA | TRBJ2-3 | TRBV5-8 | TRBD2 | CASSLGASGLTGDTQYF | TGTGCCAGCAGCTTGGGGGCTAGCGGGCTAACCGGAGATACGCAGTATTTT
NA | TRBJ1-6 | TRBV25-1 | NA | CASSSGPSPLHF | TGTGCCAGCAGTTCAGGGCCTTCACCCCTCCACTTT
NA | TRBJ2-7 | TRBV7-8 | NA | CASARSSSGYEQYF | TGTGCCAGTGCGCGGTCCTCATCGGGCTACGAGCAGTACTTC
NA | TRBJ1-4 | TRBV18 | TRBD1 | CASSRNTGTGSEKLFF | TGTGCCAGCTCACGCAACACCGGGACAGGGAGTGAAAAACTGTTTTTT
NA | TRBJ1-1 | TRBV19 | NA | CASSIDGAGEPNTEAFF | TGTGCCAGTAGTATAGATGGGGCAGGGGAGCCGAACACTGAAGCTTTCTTT
once | TRBJ1-3 | TRBV5-1 | NA | CASSSDISSGNTIYF | TGCGCCAGCAGCTCGGACATTAGCTCTGGAAACACCATATATTTT
few | TRBJ1-1 | TRBV5-6 | NA | CASSADWGSGTEAFF | TGTGCCAGCAGCGCCGACTGGGGATCGGGGACTGAAGCTTTCTTT
NA | TRBJ2-3 | TRBV5-1 | TRBD2 | CASSLDIAGEGDTQYF | TGCGCCAGCAGCTTGGATATAGCGGGAGAGGGGGATACGCAGTATTTT
NA | TRBJ2-7 | TRBV5-6 | NA | CASSSRSRDNSYEQYF | TGTGCCAGCAGCTCTAGATCCCGGGACAACTCCTACGAGCAGTACTTC
NA | TRBJ2-2 | TRBV9 | TRBD2 | CASRTSGNTGELFF | TGTGCCAGCAGGACTAGCGGGAACACCGGGGAGCTGTTTTTT